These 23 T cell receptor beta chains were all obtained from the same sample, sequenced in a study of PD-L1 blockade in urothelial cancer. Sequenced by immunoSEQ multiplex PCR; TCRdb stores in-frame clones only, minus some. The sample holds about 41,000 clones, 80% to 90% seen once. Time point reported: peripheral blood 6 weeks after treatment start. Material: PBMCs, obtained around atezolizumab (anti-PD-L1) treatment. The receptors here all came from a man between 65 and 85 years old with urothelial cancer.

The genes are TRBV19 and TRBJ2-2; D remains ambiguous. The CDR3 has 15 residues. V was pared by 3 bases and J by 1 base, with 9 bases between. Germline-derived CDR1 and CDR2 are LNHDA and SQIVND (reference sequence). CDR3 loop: CASSMSPGNTGELFF. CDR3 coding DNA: TGTGCCAGTAGTATGAGCCCAGGGAACACCGGGGAGCTGTTTTTT.

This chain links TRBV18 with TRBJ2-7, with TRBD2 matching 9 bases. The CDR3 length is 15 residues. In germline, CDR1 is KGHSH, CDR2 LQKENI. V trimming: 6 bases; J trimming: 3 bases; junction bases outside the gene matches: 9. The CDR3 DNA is TGTGCCAGCTCTTCGCCGGGACTAGCAGGCTACGAGCAGTACTTC. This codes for CASSSPGLAGYEQYF.

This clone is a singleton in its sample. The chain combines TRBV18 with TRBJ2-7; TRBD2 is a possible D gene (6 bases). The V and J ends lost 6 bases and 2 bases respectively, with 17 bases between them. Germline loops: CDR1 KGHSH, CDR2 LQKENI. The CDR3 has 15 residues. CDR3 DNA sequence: TGTGCCAGCTCGGCTGATTTAGCGGCCGCCTACGAGCAGTACTTC. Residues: CASSADLAAAYEQYF.

CDR3 nucleotides: TGTGCCAGCAGTTACGCCAGGGATGGCTACACCTTC. It encodes CASSYARDGYTF. This chain uses TRBV6-6 with TRBJ1-2, with D possibly being TRBD1 (5 bases). The V gene's germline CDR1 is MNHNY and CDR2 SVGAGI (reference sequence). V dropped 2 bases and J dropped 6 bases, with 7 bases sitting between them. The CDR3 covers 12 residues.

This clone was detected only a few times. CDR3 nucleotides: TGTGCCAGCAGCTTGGGCAGGACCTACGAGCAGTACTTC. Residues: CASSLGRTYEQYF. V and J are TRBV5-6 and TRBJ2-7; D gene unclear. V lost 0 bases and J lost 2, with 6 bases in between. Germline V gives CDR1 SGHDT, CDR2 YYEEEE. CDR3 size: 13 residues.

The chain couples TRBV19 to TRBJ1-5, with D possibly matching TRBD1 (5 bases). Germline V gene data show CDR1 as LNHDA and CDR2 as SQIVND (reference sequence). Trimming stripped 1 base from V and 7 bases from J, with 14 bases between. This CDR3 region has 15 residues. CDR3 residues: CASSIAAGNRQPQHF. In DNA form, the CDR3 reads TGTGCCAGTAGTATAGCGGCAGGGAACCGGCAGCCCCAGCATTTT.

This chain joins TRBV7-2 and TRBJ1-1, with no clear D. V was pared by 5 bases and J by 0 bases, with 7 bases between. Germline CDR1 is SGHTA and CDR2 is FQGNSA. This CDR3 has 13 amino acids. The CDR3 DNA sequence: TGTGCCAGCAGCCATACACTGAACACTGAAGCTTTCTTT. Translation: CASSHTLNTEAFF.

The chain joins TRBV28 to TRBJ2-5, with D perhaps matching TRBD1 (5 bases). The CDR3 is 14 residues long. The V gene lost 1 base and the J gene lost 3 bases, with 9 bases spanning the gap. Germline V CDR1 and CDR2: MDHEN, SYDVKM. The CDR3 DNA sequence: TGTGCCAGCAGTTTATTTGCCAGGGAAGAGACCCAGTACTTC. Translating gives CASSLFAREETQYF.

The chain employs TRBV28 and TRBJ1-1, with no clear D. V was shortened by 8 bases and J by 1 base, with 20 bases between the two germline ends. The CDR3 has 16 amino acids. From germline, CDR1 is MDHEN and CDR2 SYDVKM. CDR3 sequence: CASHRNRGRGNTEAFF. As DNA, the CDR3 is TGTGCCAGCCACCGCAATCGCGGTCGGGGGAACACTGAAGCTTTCTTT. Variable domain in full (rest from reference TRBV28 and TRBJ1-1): DVKVTQSSRYLVKRTGEKVFLECVQDMDHENMFWYRQDPGLGLRLIYFSYDVKMKEKGDIPEGYSVSREKKERFSLILESASTNQTSMYLCASHRNRGRGNTEAFFGQGTRLTVV.

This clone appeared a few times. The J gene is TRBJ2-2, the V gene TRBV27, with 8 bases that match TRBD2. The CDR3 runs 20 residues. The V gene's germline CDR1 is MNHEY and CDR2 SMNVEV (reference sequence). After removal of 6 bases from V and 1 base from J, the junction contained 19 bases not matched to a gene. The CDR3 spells CASSPQGYAVAGGNTGELFF. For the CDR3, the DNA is TGTGCCAGCAGCCCTCAGGGATACGCGGTGGCGGGAGGGAACACCGGGGAGCTGTTTTTT.

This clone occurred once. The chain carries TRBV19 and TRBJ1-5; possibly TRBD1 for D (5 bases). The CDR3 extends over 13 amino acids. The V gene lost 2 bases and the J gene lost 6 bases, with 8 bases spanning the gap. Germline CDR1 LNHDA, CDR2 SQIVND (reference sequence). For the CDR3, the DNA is TGTGCCAGTAGTATACAGCAGGGTCAGCCCCAGCATTTT. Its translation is CASSIQQGQPQHF.

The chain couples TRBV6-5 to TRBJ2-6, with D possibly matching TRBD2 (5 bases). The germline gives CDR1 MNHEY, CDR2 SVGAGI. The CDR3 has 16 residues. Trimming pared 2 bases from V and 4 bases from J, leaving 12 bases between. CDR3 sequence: CASSYDAEGGANVLTF. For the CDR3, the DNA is TGTGCCAGCAGTTACGATGCCGAGGGCGGGGCCAACGTCCTGACTTTC.

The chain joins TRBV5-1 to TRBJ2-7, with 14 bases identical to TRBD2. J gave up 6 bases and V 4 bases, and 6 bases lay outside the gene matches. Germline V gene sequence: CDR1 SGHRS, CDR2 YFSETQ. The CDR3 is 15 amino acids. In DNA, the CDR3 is TGCGCCAGCAGCCCGGGACTAGCGGGAGTTGGCGAGCAGTACTTC. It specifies CASSPGLAGVGEQYF.

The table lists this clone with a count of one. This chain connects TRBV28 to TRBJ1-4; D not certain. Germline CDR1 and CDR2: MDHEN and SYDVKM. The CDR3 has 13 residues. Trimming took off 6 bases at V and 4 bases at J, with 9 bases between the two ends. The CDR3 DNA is TGTGCCAGCAGCCGCGCTTTTAATGAAAAACTGTTTTTT. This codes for CASSRAFNEKLFF. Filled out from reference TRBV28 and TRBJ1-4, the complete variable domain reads DVKVTQSSRYLVKRTGEKVFLECVQDMDHENMFWYRQDPGLGLRLIYFSYDVKMKEKGDIPEGYSVSREKKERFSLILESASTNQTSMYLCASSRAFNEKLFFGSGTQLSVL.

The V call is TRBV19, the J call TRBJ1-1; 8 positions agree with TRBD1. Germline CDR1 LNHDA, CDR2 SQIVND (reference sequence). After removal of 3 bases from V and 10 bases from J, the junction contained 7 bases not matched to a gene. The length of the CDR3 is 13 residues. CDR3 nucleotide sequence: TGTGCCAGTAGTATTGTGACAGGGGATGGAGCTTTCTTT. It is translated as CASSIVTGDGAFF.

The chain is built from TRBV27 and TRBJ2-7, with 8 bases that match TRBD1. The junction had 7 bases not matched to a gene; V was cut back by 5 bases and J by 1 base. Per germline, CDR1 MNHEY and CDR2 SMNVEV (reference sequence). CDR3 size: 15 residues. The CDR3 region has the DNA TGTGCCAGCAGTACCAGGGGGCGGCCGTCCTACGAGCAGTACTTC. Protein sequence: CASSTRGRPSYEQYF.

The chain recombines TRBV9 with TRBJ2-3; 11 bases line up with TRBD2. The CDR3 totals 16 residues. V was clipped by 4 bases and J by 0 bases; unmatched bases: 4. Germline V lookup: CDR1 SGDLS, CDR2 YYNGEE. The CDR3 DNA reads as TGTGCCAGCAGCCACCGGACTAGCGGGAGCACAGATACGCAGTATTTT. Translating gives CASSHRTSGSTDTQYF.

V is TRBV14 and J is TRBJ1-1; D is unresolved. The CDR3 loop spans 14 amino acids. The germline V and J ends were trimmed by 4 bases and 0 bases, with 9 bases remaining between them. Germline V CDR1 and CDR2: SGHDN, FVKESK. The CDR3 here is CASSRTIMNTEAFF. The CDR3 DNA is TGTGCCAGCAGCCGGACTATAATGAACACTGAAGCTTTCTTT.

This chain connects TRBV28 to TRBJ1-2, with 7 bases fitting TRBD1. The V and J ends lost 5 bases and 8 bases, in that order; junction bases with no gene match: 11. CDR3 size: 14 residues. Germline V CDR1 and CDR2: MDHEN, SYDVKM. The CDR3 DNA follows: TGTGCCAGCAGTCCCCTGGGACAGCCTTTCGGCTACACCTTC. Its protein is CASSPLGQPFGYTF.

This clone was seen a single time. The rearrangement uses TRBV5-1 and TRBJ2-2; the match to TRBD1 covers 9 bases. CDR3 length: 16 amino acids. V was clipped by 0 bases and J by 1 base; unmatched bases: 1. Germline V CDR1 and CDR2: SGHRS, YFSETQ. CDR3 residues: CASSLETGGNTGELFF. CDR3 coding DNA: TGCGCCAGCAGCTTGGAGACAGGGGGGAACACCGGGGAGCTGTTTTTT. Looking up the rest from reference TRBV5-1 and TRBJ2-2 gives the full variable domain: KAGVTQTPRYLIKTRGQQVTLSCSPISGHRSVSWYQQTPGQGLQFLFEYFSETQRNKGNFPGRFSGRQFSNSRSEMNVSTLELGDSALYLCASSLETGGNTGELFFGEGSRLTVL.

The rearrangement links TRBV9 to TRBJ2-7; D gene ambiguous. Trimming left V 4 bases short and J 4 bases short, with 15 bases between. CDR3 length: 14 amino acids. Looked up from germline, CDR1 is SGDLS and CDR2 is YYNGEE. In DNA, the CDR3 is TGTGCCAGCAGCCCCCGATTTGAGGCTTACGAGCAGTACTTC. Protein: CASSPRFEAYEQYF. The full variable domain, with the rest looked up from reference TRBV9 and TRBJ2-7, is DSGVTQTPKHLITATGQRVTLRCSPRSGDLSVYWYQQSLDQGLQFLIQYYNGEERAKGNILERFSAQQFPDLHSELNLSSLELGDSALYFCASSPRFEAYEQYFGPGTRLTVT.

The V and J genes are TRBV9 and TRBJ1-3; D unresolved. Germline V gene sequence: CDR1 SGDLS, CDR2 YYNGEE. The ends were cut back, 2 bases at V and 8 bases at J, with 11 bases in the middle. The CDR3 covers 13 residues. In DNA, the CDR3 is TGTGCCAGCAGCGTTCATAGGGAGGACACCATATATTTT. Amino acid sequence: CASSVHREDTIYF.

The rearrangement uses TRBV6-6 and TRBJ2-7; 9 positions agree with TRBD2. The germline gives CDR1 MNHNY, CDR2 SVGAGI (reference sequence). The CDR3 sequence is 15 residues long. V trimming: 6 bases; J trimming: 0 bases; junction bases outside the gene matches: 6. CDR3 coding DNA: TGTGCCAGCAGACCTGATAGCGGGGGCTCCTACGAGCAGTACTTC. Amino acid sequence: CASRPDSGGSYEQYF.